This T cell receptor beta chain was recovered during a study of a mutant IDH1 vaccine in newly diagnosed glioma. Study in general: Patients got radiotherapy, temozolomide, or both beforehand, and most got both. Week 35 was safety follow-up visit V12; week 47 was end-of-study visit V13.

TCRdb's copy holds only in-frame clones and misses some; the assay was immunoSEQ multiplex PCR. The data show over 35,000 clones, 83% seen once. This CDR3 contains 12 residues. Germline V gene sequence: CDR1 SGHTA, CDR2 FQGNSA. Trimming took 4 bases from V and 8 from J, leaving 11 bases between them. Specified time point: week 35, safety follow-up. Topical imiquimod accompanied each vaccine dose, which consisted of 300 ug of mutant IDH1 20-mer peptide. About this clone: Its antigen remains unidentified.

This sequence originates from a woman between 50 and 59 years old with glioma. Specimen: PBMCs, collected from a glioma patient whose treatment included an IDH1 peptide vaccine. The chain carries TRBV7-2 and TRBJ1-1, with D unclear. CDR3 bases: TGTGCCAGCAGCTCCTCTGGGTGGGAAGCTTTCTTT. Translated: CASSSSGWEAFF.